This paragraph covers one T cell receptor beta chain sequence. The antigen this receptor binds is unknown. No much larger clonotype is one base removed from it; base qualities were not supplied. The CDR3 sequence holds 18 residues, the cysteine and phenylalanine included. Solely the CDR3 DNA is kept, with 54 bases framed from the first base. Per the germline V gene, SNHLY is the CDR1 and FYNNEI is the CDR2. The V end gives up 6 bases and the J end 10 bases, leaving 20 bases in the junction not matched to a gene. This specimen belongs to a study of CD4 T cells in relation to SARS-CoV-2 and coronaviruses (TCRdb year 2021). In the study overall: In the ViraFEST assay, PBMCs were grown with antigen for 10 to 11 days, and TCR beta CDR3s were then sequenced to identify antigen-specific clonal expansions. The negative reference condition was either a culture with an HIV-1 Nef peptide pool or a culture with no peptide. Memory CD4+ T cell crossreactivity between SARS-CoV-2 and common cold coronavirus spike proteins was assessed at the TCR clonotype level in the study. The Adaptive Biotechnologies TCR-sequencing kit was used for samples from a few pre-COVID donors and for the naive versus memory experiments, whereas the other data were Illumina-based. HLA restriction was mapped for shared crossreactive spike epitopes using patient-derived lymphoblastoid cell lines. For other donors in the study, expansion assays were sequenced with a different, Illumina-based TCR-beta assay. Paper-wide results and their limitations: Around 65% of donors had memory CD4+ clonotypes that crossrecognized SARS-CoV-2 and at least one common cold coronavirus spike. Crossreactivity analysis was centred on spike protein, so crossreactivity against other viral proteins was not assessed. The study was limited by small numbers of patients and tested TCRs. No donor contributed both pre-pandemic and post-infection samples, which limited tracing the source of pre-existing responses. Compared with monoreactive clones, crossreactive clones had significantly weaker SARS-CoV-2-driven expansion, a result consistent with antigenic imprinting.

The library came from the immunoSEQ multiplex PCR assay. The paper's data handling went like this. During preprocessing, nonproductive sequences were removed, as were CDR3s that did not start with C, did not end with F or W, or were shorter than 7 amino acids. The MANAFEST web app was used to call antigen-specific clonotypes on the basis of expansion compared with the reference and with other culture wells. A clone was considered positive if the clone showed significant expansion compared with the reference culture in 2 of 3 replicate wells at an FDR below 0.05. For a clone to be considered positive, significant expansion relative to all other tandem wells and an odds ratio above 5 were also required. Pairwise Levenshtein distance, computed with the stringdist R package after three terminal residues were trimmed from each end, was used as the measure of CDR3 homology. TCRdb retrieved this table from immuneACCESS and kept in-frame rearrangements only. Not all clones are present; in checked studies, unresolved V genes account for under half, and no reason is known for the remainder. V, J and clone size are taken as reported in that table, and D and trimming were inferred from the DNA itself. A total of tens of thousands of clones appear in this sample, under 85% of them only once. The top ten clones comprise about 15% of the sample.

CD4+ T cells from unexposed donors were collected before the COVID-19 pandemic (2011-2018). After more than 9 days of culture, CD4+ T cells were isolated with the EasySep CD4+ T cell isolation kit. Unexposed donor CD4+ T cells were tested for reactivity to SARS-CoV-2 S and N and four common cold coronavirus spike pools, as cell number allowed. About 1.9 million PBMCs per well were cultured in IMDM with roughly 5.5% human AB serum and around 10 IU/ml IL-2. Half of the culture medium was replaced with fresh IL-2-containing medium on days 3 and 7. In general, triplicate replicate wells were used for every peptide culture condition. The leukapheresis product for the unexposed donors was obtained through commercial purchase. Ficoll-Paque PLUS gradient centrifugation was used to isolate PBMCs from leukapheresis product or whole blood. PBMCs were either cryopreserved at -140°C or used fresh in the expansion assay. The QIAamp Micro DNA Kit was used to extract genomic DNA from the CD4+ T cells.

Recombination connected TRBV2 to TRBJ1-4; the central 10 bases match TRBD1. The sequence came from a human donor in good health. The sequencing sample was made of CD4+ T cells from PBMCs, cultured in vitro. The CDR3 sequence is CASSTPRGQGFPGGKLFF. The nucleotides read TGTGCCAGCAGCACCCCACGGGGACAGGGGTTCCCGGGAGGAAAACTGTTTTTT.